The source of this T cell receptor beta chain is a study of shared T cell receptors in the human thymus. The CDR3 has 17 amino acids. The ends lost 0 bases at V and 3 bases at J; junction bases unmatched: 5. Germline V gives CDR1 MGHRA, CDR2 YSYEKL. Using immunoSEQ multiplex PCR, the repertoire was profiled, and TCRdb retains in-frame clones only, with some absent. The sample gives hundreds of thousands of clones, about 89% of which show up once; about 0.0094% is in the top ten. These data are also associated with another study on human thymus T cells. This second study notes: During corrective heart surgery, resections were taken, and the thymus tissue came from them. Both thymic and peripheral blood repertoires showed apparently biased V and J usage.

The TCR comes from a boy younger than two with a congenital heart defect. The chain couples TRBV4-1 to TRBJ2-7, with 13 bases matching TRBD2. What was sequenced was thymocytes. As DNA, the CDR3 is TGCGCCAGCAGCCAAGATCCCGGGACTAGCGGGATCTACGAGCAGTACTTC. Its translation: CASSQDPGTSGIYEQYF.